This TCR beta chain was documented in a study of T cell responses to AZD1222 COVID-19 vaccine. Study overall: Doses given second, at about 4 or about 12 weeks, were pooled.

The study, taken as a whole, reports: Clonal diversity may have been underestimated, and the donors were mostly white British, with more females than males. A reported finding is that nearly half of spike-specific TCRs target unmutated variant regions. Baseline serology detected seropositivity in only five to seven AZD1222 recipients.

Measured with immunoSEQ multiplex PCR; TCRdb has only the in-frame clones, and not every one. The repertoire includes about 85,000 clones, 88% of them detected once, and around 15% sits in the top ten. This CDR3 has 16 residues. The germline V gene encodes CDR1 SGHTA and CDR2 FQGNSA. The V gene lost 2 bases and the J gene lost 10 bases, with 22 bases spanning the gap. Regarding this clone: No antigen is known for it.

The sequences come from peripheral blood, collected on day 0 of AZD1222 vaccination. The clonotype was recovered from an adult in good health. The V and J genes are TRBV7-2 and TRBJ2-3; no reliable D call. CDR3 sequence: CASSLIIDHPPSPQYF. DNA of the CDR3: TGTGCCAGCAGCTTAATCATAGACCATCCCCCTTCTCCGCAGTATTTT.